One sample yielded the 3 T cell receptor beta chains listed below, sequenced in a study of T cells after somatic rescue of genetic block. Generated by immunoSEQ multiplex PCR, the TCRdb table keeps only in-frame clones and is missing some. The sample includes 50,000 to 60,000 clones, around 96% of them seen just once. The specimen was peripheral blood mononuclear cells (PBMCs). These receptors all stem from a child less than two years old.

The chain carries TRBV5-1 and TRBJ1-2; D is unresolved. CDR3 length: 14 residues. V was trimmed by 0 bases and J by 0 bases, leaving 6 bases between them. Germline lookup yields CDR1 SGHRS and CDR2 YFSETQ. This CDR3 is CASSLDKTNYGYTF. The CDR3 coding sequence is TGCGCCAGCAGCTTGGACAAAACTAACTATGGCTACACCTTC.

V and J are TRBV6-4 and TRBJ2-7; D is undetermined. The CDR3 runs to 13 residues. Germline V lookup: CDR1 MRHNA, CDR2 SNTAGT. V shed 3 bases and J shed 0 bases, with 6 bases lying between them. In nucleotides, the CDR3 is TGTGCCAGCAGTGAGCAGCCCTCCTACGAGCAGTACTTC. Translating it yields CASSEQPSYEQYF.

The chain employs TRBV6-1 and TRBJ2-7, with D perhaps assigned TRBD1 or TRBD2 (5 bases each). V was clipped by 2 bases and J by 12 bases, with 14 bases between them. The CDR3 is 12 amino acids. The germline CDR1 and CDR2 sequences are MNHNS and SASEGT. As DNA, the CDR3 is TGTGCCAGCAGTGAACAGGGTGGGACGGGGTACTTC. Translating gives CASSEQGGTGYF.